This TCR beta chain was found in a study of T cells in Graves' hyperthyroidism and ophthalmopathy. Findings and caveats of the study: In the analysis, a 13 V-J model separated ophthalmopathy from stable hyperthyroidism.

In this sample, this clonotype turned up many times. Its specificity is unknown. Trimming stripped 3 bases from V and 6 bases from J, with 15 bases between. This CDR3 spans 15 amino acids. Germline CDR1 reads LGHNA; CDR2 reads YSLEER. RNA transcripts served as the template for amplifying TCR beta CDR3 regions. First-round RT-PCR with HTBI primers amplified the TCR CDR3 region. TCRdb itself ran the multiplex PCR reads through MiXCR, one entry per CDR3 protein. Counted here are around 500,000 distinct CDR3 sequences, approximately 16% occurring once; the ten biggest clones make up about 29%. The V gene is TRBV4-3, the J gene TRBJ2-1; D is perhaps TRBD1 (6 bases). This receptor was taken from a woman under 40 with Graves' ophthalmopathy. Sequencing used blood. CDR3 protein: CASSHTGSDVNEQFF. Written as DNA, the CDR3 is TGCGCCAGCAGCCATACAGGGTCCGACGTCAATGAGCAGTTCTTC.